This entry lists 26 T cell receptor beta chains sequenced from one sample in a study of blood T cell repertoires in COVID-19. Here immunoSEQ multiplex PCR was the method, and the copy in TCRdb shows in-frame clones only, minus some. The repertoire has approximately 220,000 clones, roughly 85% of them found once; the top ten carry around a sixth. The material sequenced was PBMCs or T cells enriched from blood (not recorded which). The receptor set was obtained from a man aged 35 to 55 who had recovered from COVID-19.

This clone was counted a single time. The chain joins TRBV9 to TRBJ1-6, with 7 bases matching TRBD1. Germline V CDR1 and CDR2: SGDLS, YYNGEE. The CDR3 sequence is 15 residues long. Trimming cost V 2 bases and J 7 bases; bases outside gene matches: 6. CDR3 amino acids: CASSVEQGRNSPLHF. DNA for the CDR3: TGTGCCAGCAGCGTCGAACAGGGGAGGAATTCACCCCTCCACTTT.

The chain combines TRBV12-3 or TRBV12-4 with TRBJ2-3; D unresolved. The V and J ends lost 6 bases and 5 bases respectively, with 9 bases between them. The CDR3 is made up of 12 amino acids. CDR3 nucleotides: TGTGCCAGCAGCGAAGCAGGAGATACGCAGTATTTT. This sequence encodes CASSEAGDTQYF.

This clone appeared a few times. The rearrangement uses TRBV28 and TRBJ2-1; TRBD2 agrees at 11 bases. This CDR3 has 17 amino acids. Germline CDR1 is MDHEN and CDR2 is SYDVKM. The V and J ends lost 3 bases and 3 bases, in that order; junction bases with no gene match: 7. In nucleotides, the CDR3 is TGTGCCAGCAGTTTTCTGGCTAGCGGGAGGATCTACAATGAGCAGTTCTTC. Protein: CASSFLASGRIYNEQFF.

The genes are TRBV5-4 and TRBJ1-6, with TRBD1 as a possible D gene (5 bases). The CDR3 spans 14 residues. CDR1 and CDR2 (germline): SGHNT, YYREEE (reference sequence). Trimming shortened V by 5 bases and J by 14 bases, and 20 bases separated the two germline ends. Written as DNA, the CDR3 is TGTGCCAGCAGGCACCGGGACGGGGGAGCGACCCTCCACTTT. The encoded protein is CASRHRDGGATLHF.

As DNA, the CDR3 is TGTGCCAGCAGCACGGACAGGGGTTCTGCTGAAAAACTGTTTTTT. Its translation: CASSTDRGSAEKLFF. This chain joins TRBV7-9 and TRBJ1-4; TRBD1 matches at 9 bases. Losses at the gene ends were 5 bases for V and 7 bases for J; bases not matched to a gene: 8. There are 15 residues in the CDR3. The germline gives CDR1 SEHNR, CDR2 FQNEAQ (reference sequence).

The chain combines TRBV3-1 (or the pseudogene TRBV3-2) with TRBJ1-1; D gene ambiguous. The germline CDR1 and CDR2 sequences are LGHDT and YNNKEL (reference sequence). V lost 0 bases and J 5 bases, leaving 16 bases between the germline ends. CDR3 length: 16 amino acids. CDR3 amino acids: CASSQDWLTRVTEAFF. The CDR3 coding sequence is TGTGCCAGCAGCCAAGATTGGCTCACGAGGGTTACTGAAGCTTTCTTT.

The rearrangement uses TRBV7-9 and TRBJ1-1, with D perhaps matching TRBD1 (6 bases). CDR3 length equals 14 residues. From germline, CDR1 is SEHNR and CDR2 FQNEAQ (reference sequence). V was shortened by 3 bases and J by 5 bases, with 13 bases between the two germline ends. This CDR3 reads CASSFTGYGTEAFF. CDR3 nucleotides: TGTGCCAGCAGCTTTACAGGGTACGGTACTGAAGCTTTCTTT. Combining the CDR3 with reference TRBV7-9 and TRBJ1-1 gives the whole variable domain DTGVSQNPRHKITKRGQNVTFRCDPISEHNRLYWYRQTLGQGPEFLTYFQNEAQLEKSRLLSDRFSAERPKGSFSTLEIQRTEQGDSAMYLCASSFTGYGTEAFFGQGTRLTVV.

The chain employs TRBV13 and TRBJ2-3; D possibly corresponds to TRBD2 (5 bases). CDR3 length equals 14 residues. V gave up 5 bases and J gave up 5 bases, with 14 bases separating them. CDR1 and CDR2 from the germline V gene are PRHDT and FYEKMQ (reference sequence). CDR3 loop: CASSPWERRDTQYF. CDR3 nucleotide sequence: TGTGCCAGCAGCCCCTGGGAGAGGCGAGATACGCAGTATTTT.

This clone was detected once. The rearrangement joins TRBV12-3 or TRBV12-4 to TRBJ2-1; 8 nucleotides agree with TRBD1. The CDR3 runs to 13 residues. V trimming: 5 bases; J trimming: 11 bases; junction bases outside the gene matches: 8. CDR3: CASSPFRQGKQFF. The CDR3 nucleotides read TGTGCCAGCAGTCCCTTTAGACAGGGGAAGCAGTTCTTC.

This sequence joins TRBV5-5 and TRBJ1-5; D possibly corresponds to TRBD1 (5 bases). From germline, CDR1 is SGHKS and CDR2 YYEKEE (reference sequence). This CDR3 has 16 amino acids. V was trimmed by 0 bases and J by 6 bases, leaving 16 bases between them. The CDR3: CASSLVPQSDIQPQHF. CDR3 in DNA: TGTGCCAGCAGCTTGGTGCCCCAGTCGGACATTCAGCCCCAGCATTTT.

The CDR3 reads CASSLTRLADTQYF. The CDR3 DNA reads as TGTGCCAGCAGCTTAACAAGGCTAGCAGATACGCAGTATTTT. The chain is built from TRBV7-3 and TRBJ2-3; D is unresolved. This CDR3 has 14 residues. V gave up 0 bases and J gave up 4 bases, with 8 bases separating them. Germline V gives CDR1 SGHTA, CDR2 FQGTGA.

The chain carries TRBV4-2 and TRBJ2-1, with 10 bases matching TRBD2. The V gene's germline CDR1 is LGHNA and CDR2 YNFKEQ. V lost 4 bases, J lost 4 bases, and 4 bases stayed unmatched. There are 15 residues in the CDR3. The CDR3 nucleotides are TGTGCCAGCAGCCCCGGACTAGCGGAGTACAATGAGCAGTTCTTC. Protein sequence: CASSPGLAEYNEQFF.

V and J are TRBV5-4 and TRBJ2-5, with TRBD2 as a possible D gene (6 bases). V dropped 3 bases and J dropped 0 bases, with 18 bases sitting between them. The length of the CDR3 is 17 residues. Germline CDR1 is SGHNT and CDR2 is YYREEE (reference sequence). CDR3 sequence (DNA): TGTGCCAGCAGCTCACTCTCGGCGGGACCCTACCAAGAGACCCAGTACTTC. It encodes CASSSLSAGPYQETQYF.

Only a few counts were recorded for this clone. The J gene is TRBJ2-7, the V gene TRBV6-2 or TRBV6-3, with TRBD2 matching over 11 bases. J lost 7 bases, V lost 5 bases, and 10 bases had no gene match. The CDR3 is 15 amino acids. In germline, CDR1 is MNHEY, CDR2 SVGEGT. CDR3 loop: CASSVAGTSGVEQYF. The CDR3 DNA sequence: TGTGCCAGCAGTGTCGCCGGGACTAGCGGCGTAGAGCAGTACTTC.

As concerns this clone: The sample holds other DNA sequences that translate to the same CDR3. The chain has TRBV7-8 and TRBJ1-1, with no clear D. The CDR3 covers 14 residues. V was trimmed by 1 base and J by 0 bases, leaving 6 bases between them. CDR1 is SGHVS, CDR2 FQNEAQ, per germline. CDR3 sequence (DNA): TGTGCCAGCAGCTTAGTAGCTGTGAACACTGAAGCTTTCTTT. Translation: CASSLVAVNTEAFF.

This chain uses TRBV6-1 with TRBJ2-1, with a possible D match to TRBD2 (5 bases). Germline CDR1 and CDR2: MNHNS and SASEGT. This CDR3 is built from 11 residues. Trimming took 0 bases from V and 15 from J, leaving 9 bases between them. CDR3 in amino acids: CASSEASSWFF. The CDR3 DNA follows: TGTGCCAGCAGTGAAGCCTCTAGCTGGTTCTTC.

This chain connects TRBV5-1 to TRBJ1-3, with 12 bases lining up with TRBD1. The trim removed 0 bases at V and 4 bases at J, leaving 5 bases unmatched. CDR1 SGHRS and CDR2 YFSETQ come from the germline V gene. The CDR3 totals 17 residues. The CDR3 DNA reads TGCGCCAGCAGCTTGGAGGGACAGGGGGCGAGGGGAAACACCATATATTTT. Its translation: CASSLEGQGARGNTIYF.

J is TRBJ2-3 and V is TRBV6-5; 7 bases fit TRBD1. This CDR3 spans 14 amino acids. Germline assignment: CDR1 MNHEY and CDR2 SVGAGI. The V and J ends lost 5 bases and 7 bases, in that order; junction bases with no gene match: 9. CDR3 sequence: CASSRTRQGYTQYF. The CDR3 nucleotides are TGTGCCAGCAGTCGAACCAGACAGGGTTATACGCAGTATTTT.

J is TRBJ1-2 and V is TRBV9; 12 bases fit TRBD1. This CDR3 comprises 17 residues. CDR1 is SGDLS and CDR2 is YYNGEE in the germline V gene. Trimming took 0 bases from V and 6 from J; bases not matched to a gene: 9. CDR3: CASSVAGGTGGRDGYTF. The CDR3 DNA reads TGTGCCAGCAGCGTAGCTGGAGGGACAGGGGGCAGGGATGGCTACACCTTC. The complete variable domain, with remaining parts taken from reference TRBV9 and TRBJ1-2, reads DSGVTQTPKHLITATGQRVTLRCSPRSGDLSVYWYQQSLDQGLQFLIQYYNGEERAKGNILERFSAQQFPDLHSELNLSSLELGDSALYFCASSVAGGTGGRDGYTFGSGTRLTVV.

V is TRBV18 and J is TRBJ1-5; the match to TRBD1 covers 9 bases. J gave up 5 bases and V 3 bases, and 2 bases lay outside the gene matches. This CDR3 is built from 14 residues. Germline CDR1 KGHSH, CDR2 LQKENI. The CDR3 nucleotides read TGTGCCAGCTCACCTGGGACAGGGTATCAGCCCCAGCATTTT. Translation gives CASSPGTGYQPQHF.

The V call is TRBV18, the J call TRBJ2-7, with a tentative D call TRBD1 (5 bases). This CDR3 has 13 residues. Germline V gives CDR1 KGHSH, CDR2 LQKENI. V was shortened by 1 base and J by 4 bases, with 8 bases between the two germline ends. The chain's CDR3 is CASSPRQGYEQYF. In DNA, the CDR3 is TGTGCCAGCTCACCACGGCAGGGTTACGAGCAGTACTTC.

This chain connects TRBV30 to TRBJ1-3, with 7 nucleotides matching TRBD1. Germline V gene sequence: CDR1 GTSNPN, CDR2 SVGIG (reference sequence). J was trimmed by 1 base and V by 4 bases; bases with no gene match: 1. CDR3 length equals 13 residues. In DNA, the CDR3 is TGTGCCTGGAACAGGGGTTCTGGAAACACCATATATTTT. Translation: CAWNRGSGNTIYF.

This sequence joins TRBV6-5 and TRBJ1-1, with D possibly TRBD1 on 5 matching bases. Germline V gene lookup returns CDR1 MNHEY and CDR2 SVGAGI. The V gene lost 0 bases and the J gene lost 0 bases, with 8 bases spanning the gap. The CDR3 consists of 15 residues. The CDR3 nucleotides read TGTGCCAGCAGTTACTCGATACAGGTGAACACTGAAGCTTTCTTT. Its protein is CASSYSIQVNTEAFF.

The V gene is TRBV5-1, the J gene TRBJ2-7, with D hard to call. The germline CDR1 and CDR2 sequences are SGHRS and YFSETQ. V was clipped by 0 bases and J by 0 bases, with 7 bases between them. The CDR3 contains 14 residues. CDR3 sequence: CASSLAASSYEQYF. In DNA, the CDR3 is TGCGCCAGCAGCTTGGCGGCTAGCTCCTACGAGCAGTACTTC.

This chain joins TRBV15 and TRBJ2-1; weak D call: TRBD2 (7 bases). CDR3 length: 15 residues. Trimming took 0 bases from V and 10 from J, leaving 16 bases between them. From germline, CDR1 is LNHNV and CDR2 YYDKDF (reference sequence). This CDR3 is CATSRDSGGLLEQFF. CDR3 DNA sequence: TGTGCCACCAGCAGAGATTCCGGGGGGCTTCTGGAGCAGTTCTTC.

The chain links TRBV6-5 to TRBJ2-2; D might be TRBD1 (5 bases). Trimming took off 4 bases at V and 8 bases at J, with 11 bases between the two ends. The CDR3 extends over 13 amino acids. CDR1 and CDR2 from the germline V gene are MNHEY and SVGAGI. CDR3 in amino acids: CASSSPGFGELFF. The CDR3, as DNA: TGTGCCAGCAGTTCGCCAGGGTTTGGGGAGCTGTTTTTT.